This T cell receptor (beta chain) was profiled in a study of blood T cell repertoires in COVID-19. Study as a whole: PBMCs, B-cell-depleted T cells, or T cells were the source of the cDNA or gDNA that made up the material.

Looked up from germline, CDR1 is MDHEN and CDR2 is SYDVKM. V trimming: 5 bases; J trimming: 7 bases; junction bases outside the gene matches: 10. The CDR3 contains 14 residues. The method was immunoSEQ multiplex PCR; TCRdb's version includes in-frame clones alone and lacks a portion of them. The sample holds 160,000 or so clones, approximately 79% seen once. One Seattle source followed patients from active infection through their disease course. The sequence came from an older woman with COVID-19, enrolled during active disease. Input material: peripheral blood. The chain carries TRBV28 and TRBJ1-2, with 7 bases matching TRBD1. The CDR3 DNA is TGTGCCAGCAGTGCCGCCGACAGGGCGCTTGGCTACACCTTC. Amino acid sequence: CASSAADRALGYTF.